This is a list of T cell receptor beta chains from one sample in a study of technical replicates of blood from four donors. Libraries were prepared by immunoSEQ multiplex PCR; TCRdb keeps only in-frame clonotypes and omits some of them. This table holds 70,000 to 85,000 clones, more than 90% found once. The material sequenced was T cells isolated from PBMCs. These receptor sequences come from a human donor in good health. The conserved cysteine and the conserved F or W are not part of the CDR3 here. D genes are given only for firm matches.

TRBJ1-2 | TRBD1 | TRBV9 | ASSKLGQITASGYT
TRBJ2-5 | - | TRBV1 | TSSQTGYFSLALKETQY
TRBJ1-1 | TRBD1 | TRBV27 | ASSPRGSEAF
TRBJ1-5 | TRBD1 | TRBV11-2 | ASSTRDRSYSNQPQH
TRBJ1-1 | TRBD1 | TRBV4-3 | ASSPGTGGKTEAF
TRBJ1-2 | TRBD1 | TRBV6-6 | ASSTDRVDGYT
TRBJ2-7 | - | TRBV7-8 | ASNKGLRDEQY
TRBJ2-7 | - | TRBV5-1 | ASSLRGGDYEQY
TRBJ1-1 | - | TRBV11-1 | ASSFGVDTEAF
TRBJ1-1 | - | TRBV5-1 | ASSETGVPEAF
TRBJ2-6 | TRBD2 | TRBV7-9 | ASSPPSGRFGANVLT
TRBJ2-7 | TRBD2 | TRBV18 | ASSPPSGRAYEQY
TRBJ2-7 | TRBD1 | TRBV5-1 | ASSRRGTGTTYEQY
TRBJ2-7 | - | TRBV4-1 | ASSQGSSVYEQY
TRBJ1-5 | TRBD1 | TRBV10-3 | AIRETGGDQPQH
TRBJ1-1 | - | TRBV11-2 | ASSQLQGISKTEAF
TRBJ1-2 | - | TRBV30 | AWNQPGLAGGRDAHGYT
TRBJ2-5 | - | TRBV28 | ASSNLRGVAQTQY